This TCR beta chain was recovered during a study of OX40 agonist ivuxolimab in advanced cancers. On the study more broadly: Every 2 weeks, ivuxolimab was infused into the patients intravenously at between 0.01 and 10 mg/kg. Study-wide points: Expanded peripheral T cell antigen specificity was not determined. Partial responders at 0.1-3.0 mg/kg had among the lowest clonal expansion. CD8+ T cells showed, on average, more clonal expansion than CD4+ cells.

Some clones are missing from TCRdb's copy, which holds only in-frame ones; the method was immunoSEQ multiplex PCR. The repertoire consists of roughly 77,000 clones, with 92% occurring once and the leading ten covering around 0.5%. In regard to this clone: Its antigen is not identified.

CDR1 and CDR2 from the germline V gene are SGHDT and YYEEEE. V lost 3 bases and J 0 bases, leaving 13 bases between the germline ends. This CDR3 region has 16 residues. The clonotype was recovered from an adult with an advanced solid tumor such as melanoma, head and neck, liver or kidney cancer. Specimen: CD4+ or CD8+ T cells sorted from blood, collected in a trial of the OX40 agonist ivuxolimab. The chain is built from TRBV5-6 and TRBJ2-4, with D perhaps matching TRBD1 (5 bases). In DNA, the CDR3 is TGTGCCAGCAGCTCGCCCGGACAAGTAGCCAAAAACATTCAGTACTTC. Its protein product is CASSSPGQVAKNIQYF.